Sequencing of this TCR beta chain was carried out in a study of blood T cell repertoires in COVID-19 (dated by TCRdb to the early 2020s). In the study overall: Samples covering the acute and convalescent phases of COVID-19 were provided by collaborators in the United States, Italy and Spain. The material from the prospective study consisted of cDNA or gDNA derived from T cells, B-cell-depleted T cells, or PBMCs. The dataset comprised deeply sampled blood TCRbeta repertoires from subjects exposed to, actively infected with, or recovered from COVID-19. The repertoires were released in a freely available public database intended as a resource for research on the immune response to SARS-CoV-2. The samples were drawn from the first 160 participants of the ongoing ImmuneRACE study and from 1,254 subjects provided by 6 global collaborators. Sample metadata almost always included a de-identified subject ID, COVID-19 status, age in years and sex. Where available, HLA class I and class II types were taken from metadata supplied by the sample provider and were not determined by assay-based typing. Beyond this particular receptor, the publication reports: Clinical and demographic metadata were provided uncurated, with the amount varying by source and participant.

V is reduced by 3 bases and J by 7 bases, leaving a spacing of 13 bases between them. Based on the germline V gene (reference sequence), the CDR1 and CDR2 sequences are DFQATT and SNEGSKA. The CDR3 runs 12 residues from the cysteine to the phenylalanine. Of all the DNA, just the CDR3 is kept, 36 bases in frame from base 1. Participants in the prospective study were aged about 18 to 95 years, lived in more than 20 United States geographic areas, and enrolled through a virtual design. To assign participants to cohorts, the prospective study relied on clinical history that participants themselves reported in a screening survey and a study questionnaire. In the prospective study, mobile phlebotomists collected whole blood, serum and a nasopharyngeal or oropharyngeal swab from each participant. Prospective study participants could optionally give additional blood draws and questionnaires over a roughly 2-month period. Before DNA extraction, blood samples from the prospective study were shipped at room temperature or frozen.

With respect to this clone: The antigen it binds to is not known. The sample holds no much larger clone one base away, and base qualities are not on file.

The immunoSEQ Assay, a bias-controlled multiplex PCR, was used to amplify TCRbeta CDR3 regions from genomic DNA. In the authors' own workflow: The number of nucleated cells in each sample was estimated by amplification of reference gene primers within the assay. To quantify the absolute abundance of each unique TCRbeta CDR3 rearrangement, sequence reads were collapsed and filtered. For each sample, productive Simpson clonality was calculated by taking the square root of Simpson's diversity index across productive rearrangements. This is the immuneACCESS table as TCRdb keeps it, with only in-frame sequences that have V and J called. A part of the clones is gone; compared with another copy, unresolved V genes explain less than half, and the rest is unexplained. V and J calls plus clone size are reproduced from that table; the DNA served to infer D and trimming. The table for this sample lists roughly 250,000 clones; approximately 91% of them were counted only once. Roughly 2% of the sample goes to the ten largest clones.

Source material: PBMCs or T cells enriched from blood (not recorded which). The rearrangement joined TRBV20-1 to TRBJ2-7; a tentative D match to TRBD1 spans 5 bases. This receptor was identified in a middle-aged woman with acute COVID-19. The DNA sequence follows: TGCAGTGCTAGTCAAGGGGCTAGTGAGCAGTACTTC. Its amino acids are CSASQGASEQYF.